Listed below are T cell receptor beta chains from one sample, sequenced in a study of monozygotic twins with inflammatory bowel disease. TCRdb reprocessed the 5' RACE reads and stores each CDR3 protein as one record, lacking DNA. This sample's clone table lists a few hundred thousand distinct CDR3 sequences. Sequencing used blood. The receptors come from a human donor with ulcerative colitis or Crohn's disease, or a healthy co-twin of an affected twin (not recorded which). Both conserved end residues are part of each CDR3.

CAIGASGGTSSYNEQFF	TRBV10-3	TRBJ2-1
CASSSTSGADYGYTF	TRBV7-9	TRBJ1-2
CASSMDVNRGGNQPQHF	TRBV19	TRBJ1-5
CASSFGQGAREQYF	TRBV5-1	TRBJ2-7
CASNRNEVGGYTF	TRBV6-5	TRBJ1-2
CASSTERGGELFF	TRBV25-1	TRBJ2-2
CASSLEGATDTQYF	TRBV5-1	TRBJ2-3
CASSWTVYQETQYF	TRBV12-3/TRBV12-4	TRBJ2-5
CASSPGIGSSNEQFF	TRBV7-3	TRBJ2-1
CASSRLTGSVGTGELFF	TRBV3-1	TRBJ2-2
CASSSEGNRWAFF	TRBV11-1	TRBJ1-1
CSASYQDSYNSPLHF	TRBV20-1	TRBJ1-6
CASSLDRSREAFF	TRBV5-1	TRBJ1-1
CASSLRLVGYEQYF	TRBV12-3/TRBV12-4	TRBJ2-7
CASSDLAFANTGELFF	TRBV5-1	TRBJ2-2
CASSQDSATGELFF	TRBV4-3	TRBJ2-2
CASSQIPRRVSNEQFF	TRBV4-1	TRBJ2-1
CSARDRVNTEAFF	TRBV20-1	TRBJ1-1
CASSSQGVVAGELFF	TRBV7-2	TRBJ2-2
CASSIGPSNTF	TRBV5-6	TRBJ1-2
CASSLELVQGPYNEQFF	TRBV7-6	TRBJ2-1
CASSQPRERGQSSYEQYF	TRBV6-2/TRBV6-3	TRBJ2-7
CSARDRGSGGTNTEAFF	TRBV20-1	TRBJ1-1
CASGLGRGREAFF	TRBV6-2/TRBV6-3	TRBJ1-1
CASSPRIGGASSYEQYF	TRBV7-9	TRBJ2-7
CASSTRTGRDYEQYF	TRBV7-9	TRBJ2-7
CASSPGNQPQHF	TRBV7-2	TRBJ1-5
CASSKYTTVGYNEQFF	TRBV7-2	TRBJ2-1
CATSEWTGRGYEQYF	TRBV24-1	TRBJ2-7
CASSLGLAGPDTQYF	TRBV18	TRBJ2-3
CASSFTGTRDNTEAFF	TRBV7-2	TRBJ1-1
CASSQDGTGSSYEQYF	TRBV4-1	TRBJ2-7
CSAQRTSGALTQYF	TRBV20-1	TRBJ2-5
CASSQDGLVTRAEAFF	TRBV4-1	TRBJ1-1
CASSFGMGNQPQHF	TRBV5-6	TRBJ1-5
CASRTEGTGVEKLFF	TRBV2	TRBJ1-4
CASSSGLAGGATEQYF	TRBV7-2	TRBJ2-7
CASSPLDSLSSYEQYF	TRBV18	TRBJ2-7
CASSSRTGPNTEAFF	TRBV12-3/TRBV12-4	TRBJ1-1
CASSLYSGPTGYSPLHF	TRBV12-3/TRBV12-4	TRBJ1-6
CASSLKIGTSGAVYNEQFF	TRBV5-4	TRBJ2-1
CASSISGRSRTDTQYF	TRBV19	TRBJ2-3
CASSLAGGRFLPNKETQYF	TRBV7-2	TRBJ2-5
CASSLAGTDNYEQYF	TRBV11-2	TRBJ2-7
CASSYGTGSYEQYF	TRBV7-9	TRBJ2-7
CASSLRTDTQYF	TRBV5-1	TRBJ2-3
CASSFLAEGNTIYF	TRBV7-9	TRBJ1-3
CASSYSMGHHRQGQETQYF	TRBV6-2/TRBV6-3	TRBJ2-5
CATSFRTSNYGYTF	TRBV15	TRBJ1-2
CSARPRGGGYGYTF	TRBV20-1	TRBJ1-2
CASSQDPGFPYEQYF	TRBV4-1	TRBJ2-7
CASSLRLAGDTQYF	TRBV7-2	TRBJ2-3
CASSSGVAGGKQYF	TRBV27	TRBJ2-7
CASSLLRAPRDTQYF	TRBV5-1	TRBJ2-3
CAISQTGSSYEQYF	TRBV10-3	TRBJ2-7
CASTSGGDNEQFF	TRBV4-3	TRBJ2-1
CATSDPGTGGSEQYF	TRBV24-1	TRBJ2-7
CASSFPRNTIYF	TRBV7-2	TRBJ1-3